A single sample gave rise to the 3 T cell receptor beta chains below, sequenced in a study of blood T cell repertoires in COVID-19 (dated by TCRdb to the early 2020s). Library preparation used the immunoSEQ multiplex PCR assay. TCRdb mirrors the immuneACCESS table, restricted to in-frame sequences. Some clones are absent from its copies; in checked studies, under half trace to an unresolved V gene, and the reason for the others is unknown. This sample holds about 200,000 clones; roughly 80% were observed only once. Of the sample, about 8% falls within the top ten clones. What was sequenced was peripheral blood. Every receptor here comes from a woman of 80 years or more with acute or convalescent COVID-19.

The V gene is TRBV27, the J gene TRBJ2-2; unclear D gene. The CDR3 is 13 residues long. Trimming removed 0 bases at V and 7 bases at J, with 6 bases between. Germline-derived CDR1 and CDR2 are MNHEY and SMNVEV (reference sequence). DNA of the CDR3: TGTGCCAGCAGTTTATCAGAGATCGGGGAGCTGTTTTTT. This translates into CASSLSEIGELFF.

The chain links TRBV7-3 to TRBJ2-5; TRBD2 matches 8 bases. This CDR3 has 13 residues. Trimming removed 5 bases from V and 5 bases from J; junction bases left unmatched: 4. Germline CDR1 and CDR2: SGHTA and FQGTGA. CDR3 nucleotides: TGTGCCAGCAGCCCGGGAGGGTGGGAGACCCAGTACTTC. It specifies CASSPGGWETQYF.

V usage is TRBV6-5 and J usage is TRBJ1-2, with a weak D call TRBD1 (5 bases). The germline V and J ends were trimmed by 5 bases and 1 base, with 8 bases remaining between them. The CDR3 runs 13 residues. Germline assignment: CDR1 MNHEY and CDR2 SVGAGI. The CDR3 region is CASSTGGNYGYTF. The CDR3 DNA sequence: TGTGCCAGCAGTACCGGGGGTAACTATGGCTACACCTTC.